A selection of T cell receptor beta chains follows, all from one sample in a study of metastatic and nonmetastatic thyroid tumors. Through MiXCR, TCRdb re-clonotyped the PCR reads. This table holds 6,500 to 10,000 clones, 24% found once. Sequencing was done on a sample of tumor tissue. These TCRs come from a female donor with papillary thyroid cancer or a benign thyroid nodule (not recorded which). Some clones in this sample may be carry-over from other donors' samples. Both conserved end residues are trimmed from each CDR3. Each record gives: J gene, V gene, CDR3 protein.

TRBJ2-7 TRBV28 ASTLRWGVDEQY
TRBJ1-5 TRBV27 ASSTRSERDQPQH
TRBJ2-6 TRBV12-3/TRBV12-4 ASSLNLGSGANVLT
TRBJ1-1 TRBV28 ASSLSVMNTEAF
TRBJ1-1 TRBV2 ASSLDRGSTEAF
TRBJ2-1 TRBV7-2 AHRDRGFNEQF
TRBJ2-1 TRBV5-4 ASSSQARNEQF
TRBJ1-1 TRBV7-8 ASSSQGAVTEAF
TRBJ2-7 TRBV27 ASSLSPGGEQY
TRBJ2-3 TRBV5-1 ASSDLASTDTQY
TRBJ2-1 TRBV9 ASSVVRGASYNEQF
TRBJ2-1 TRBV20-1 SASQFNEQF
TRBJ2-7 TRBV18 ASSPGEPYEQY
TRBJ1-5 TRBV19 ASSTSEYSQPQH
TRBJ1-5 TRBV28 ASSFYRVRNQPQH
TRBJ2-5 TRBV14 ASSQDILAETQY
TRBJ2-3 TRBV27 ASSPVGGGAWDTQY
TRBJ2-2 TRBV20-1 SAQGCFSSGGTGELF
TRBJ1-1 TRBV12-5 ASGLGTVAF
TRBJ2-3 TRBV28 ASSPRGGGRWCGDTQY
TRBJ1-3 TRBV30 ACTDSGNTIY
TRBJ2-7 TRBV11-3 ASSPGTGGEQY
TRBJ1-1 TRBV12-3/TRBV12-4 ASSLGTGNTEAF
TRBJ2-5 TRBV9 ASSVGLAGETQY
TRBJ2-7 TRBV30 AWILAVSYGQY
TRBJ1-3 TRBV7-9 ASSLNGRAGNTIY
TRBJ1-2 TRBV6-1 ASSPREGGYGYT
TRBJ2-1 TRBV3-1 ASSQVAGGEQF
TRBJ2-1 TRBV7-6 ASSLSGTLYNEQF
TRBJ2-7 TRBV7-8 ASSLGSYEQY
TRBJ2-5 TRBV11-2 ASSLGFVGEETQY
TRBJ2-3 TRBV11-1 ASSSSNSGILSDTQY
TRBJ2-7 TRBV11-3 ASSFGQANGYEQY
TRBJ1-2 TRBV29-1 SVEDPTGAGYGYT
TRBJ2-7 TRBV19 ASRRGGGSYEQY
TRBJ1-1 TRBV2 ASTANTEAF
TRBJ1-5 TRBV27 ASSLKGLTGASNQPQH
TRBJ2-5 TRBV5-1 ASSAQGQGVETQY